The rows below give T cell receptor beta chains drawn from one sample of a study of shared clonotypes between healthy human individuals. The repertoire was sequenced with immunoSEQ multiplex PCR; TCRdb's copy has only in-frame clones and lacks some. The repertoire holds 600,000 to 750,000 clones, with around 77% as singletons. Sample: memory CD4+ T cells sorted from blood. The receptor source for this set is a woman aged 30 to 39 in good health. Both conserved end residues are part of each CDR3. The D gene is left open where the match is weak. Clone size, where shown, is once, few, many, or a class for clones that have expanded.

-	-	TRBV5-1	TRBJ1-1	CASSFAVGGSEAFF	TGCGCCAGCAGCTTTGCGGTTGGGGGATCTGAAGCTTTCTTT
-	-	TRBV30	TRBJ2-3	CAWSLKLDTQYF	TGTGCCTGGAGTTTAAAGTTGGATACGCAGTATTTT
-	-	TRBV9	TRBJ2-1	CASSVVAGRYNEQFF	TGTGCCAGCAGCGTAGTGGCGGGAAGGTACAATGAGCAGTTCTTC
TRBD1	few	TRBV5-1	TRBJ1-5	CASSLSGQQPQHF	TGCGCCAGCAGCTTGTCGGGACAGCAGCCCCAGCATTTT
-	-	TRBV19	TRBJ2-6	CASRALDSGANVLTF	TGTGCCAGTAGGGCCCTAGACTCTGGGGCCAACGTCCTGACTTTC
TRBD2	-	TRBV9	TRBJ2-3	CASSVEGTSRDTQYF	TGTGCCAGCAGCGTAGAGGGGACTAGCCGGGATACGCAGTATTTT
-	-	TRBV7-6	TRBJ2-3	CASSPQNLASTDTQYF	TGTGCCAGCAGCCCACAGAACCTAGCATCCACAGATACGCAGTATTTT
TRBD1	-	TRBV10-3	TRBJ1-1	CAISEAGGMAEAFF	TGTGCCATCAGTGAGGCAGGGGGAATGGCTGAAGCTTTCTTT
TRBD2	-	TRBV4-1	TRBJ2-7	CASSRRLAGNDEQYF	TGCGCCAGCAGCCGTCGACTAGCGGGAAACGACGAGCAGTACTTC
-	once	TRBV7-6	TRBJ1-1	CASSFLWGNEAFF	-
-	-	TRBV28	TRBJ2-5	CASSLGMGQETQYF	TGTGCCAGCAGTTTAGGCATGGGGCAAGAGACCCAGTACTTC
-	-	TRBV29-1	TRBJ2-3	CSVDPRQTDTQYF	TGCAGCGTTGACCCCCGACAGACGGATACGCAGTATTTT
-	many	TRBV5-6	TRBJ2-5	CASSLGQNQETQYF	TGTGCCAGCAGCTTGGGGCAGAACCAAGAGACCCAGTACTTC
TRBD1	-	TRBV19	TRBJ2-2	CASSRQGTSGELFF	TGTGCCAGTAGTAGACAGGGTACGAGCGGGGAGCTGTTTTTT